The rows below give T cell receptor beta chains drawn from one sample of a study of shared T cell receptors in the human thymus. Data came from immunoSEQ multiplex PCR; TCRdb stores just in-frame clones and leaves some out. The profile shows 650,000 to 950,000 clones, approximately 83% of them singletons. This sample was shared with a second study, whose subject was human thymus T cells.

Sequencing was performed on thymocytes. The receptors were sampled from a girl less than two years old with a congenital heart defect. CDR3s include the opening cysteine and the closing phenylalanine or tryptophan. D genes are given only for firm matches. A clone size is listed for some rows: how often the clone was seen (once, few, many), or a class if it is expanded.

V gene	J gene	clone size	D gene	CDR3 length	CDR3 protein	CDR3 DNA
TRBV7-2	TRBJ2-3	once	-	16	CASSLVGGPGTDTQYF	TGTGCCAGCAGCTTAGTGGGGGGACCCGGCACAGATACGCAGTATTTT
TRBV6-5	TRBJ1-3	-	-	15	CASSYIKGSGNTIYF	TGTGCCAGCAGTTACATAAAGGGGTCCGGAAACACCATATATTTT
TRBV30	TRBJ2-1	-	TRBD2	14	CAWSVAGGPSEQFF	TGTGCCTGGAGTGTAGCGGGGGGGCCTAGTGAGCAGTTCTTC
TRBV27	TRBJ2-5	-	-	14	CASSLSGPRETQYF	TGTGCCAGCAGTTTGAGCGGGCCCCGTGAGACCCAGTACTTC
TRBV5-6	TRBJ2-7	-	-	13	CASSRPDKDEQYF	TGTGCCAGCAGCCGACCCGACAAGGACGAGCAGTACTTC
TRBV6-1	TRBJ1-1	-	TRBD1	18	CASSVQGVRGEMNTEAFF	TGTGCCAGCAGTGTTCAGGGGGTGAGGGGAGAAATGAACACTGAAGCTTTCTTT
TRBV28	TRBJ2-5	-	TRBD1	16	CASSFGTGTDQETQYF	TGTGCCAGCAGTTTCGGGACCGGGACAGACCAAGAGACCCAGTACTTC
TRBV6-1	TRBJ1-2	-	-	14	CASSEWGQLYGYTF	TGTGCCAGCAGTGAATGGGGGCAGCTCTATGGCTACACCTTC
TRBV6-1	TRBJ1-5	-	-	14	CASTYGGHNQPQHF	TGTGCCAGCACCTACGGGGGGCACAATCAGCCCCAGCATTTT
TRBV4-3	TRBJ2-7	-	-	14	CASSQDWPGYEQYF	TGCGCCAGCAGCCAAGATTGGCCGGGCTACGAGCAGTACTTC
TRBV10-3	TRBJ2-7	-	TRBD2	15	CAIRAYAGGPGEQYF	TGTGCCATCAGGGCCTACGCGGGGGGGCCGGGAGAGCAGTACTTC
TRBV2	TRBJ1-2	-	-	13	CASKRGFNYGYTF	TGTGCCAGCAAGCGGGGTTTCAACTATGGCTACACCTTC
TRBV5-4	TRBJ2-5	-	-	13	CASSGQPGETQYF	TGTGCCAGCAGCGGACAACCCGGAGAGACCCAGTACTTC
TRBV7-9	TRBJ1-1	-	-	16	CASSSDTQKSNTEAFF	TGTGCCAGCAGCTCCGACACACAAAAATCGAACACTGAAGCTTTCTTT
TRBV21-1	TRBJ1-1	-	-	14	CASSSPRRDPPAFF	TGTGCCAGCAGCTCCCCGCGGAGGGACCCCCCAGCTTTCTTT
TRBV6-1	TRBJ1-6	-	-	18	CASSEGQVRESYNSPLHF	TGTGCCAGCAGTGAAGGACAGGTTCGAGAGTCCTATAATTCACCCCTCCACTTT
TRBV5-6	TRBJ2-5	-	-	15	CASSLDERSQETQYF	TGTGCCAGCAGCTTGGACGAGAGAAGCCAAGAGACCCAGTACTTC
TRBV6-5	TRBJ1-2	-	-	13	CASSSDRGGGYTF	TGTGCCAGCAGTTCTGACCGGGGGGGTGGCTACACCTTC
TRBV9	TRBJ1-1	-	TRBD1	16	CASSVDWTGGVTEAFF	TGTGCCAGCAGCGTAGACTGGACAGGTGGGGTGACTGAAGCTTTCTTT
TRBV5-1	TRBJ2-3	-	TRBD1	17	CASSFTEPGQAAGTQYF	TGCGCCAGCAGCTTTACCGAACCGGGACAGGCAGCAGGTACGCAGTATTTT
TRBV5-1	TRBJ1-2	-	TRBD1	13	CASSPGGAGGYTF	TGCGCCAGCAGCCCAGGGGGCGCGGGGGGCTACACCTTC
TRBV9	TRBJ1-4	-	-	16	CASSVGFEGIGEKLFF	TGTGCCAGCAGCGTAGGCTTCGAGGGAATAGGTGAAAAACTGTTTTTT
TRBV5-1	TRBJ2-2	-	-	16	CASSWGQGRTPGSCFF	-
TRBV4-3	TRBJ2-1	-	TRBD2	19	CASSQVGLAGGHFGNEQFF	TGCGCCAGCAGCCAAGTGGGACTAGCCGGAGGGCACTTCGGCAATGAGCAGTTCTTC
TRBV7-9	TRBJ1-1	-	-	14	CASSFRRPRAEAFF	TGTGCCAGCAGCTTTAGGAGGCCTAGGGCTGAAGCTTTCTTT
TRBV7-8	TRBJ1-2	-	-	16	CASSLARARANYGYTF	TGTGCCAGCAGCTTAGCGAGGGCCCGAGCTAACTATGGCTACACCTTC
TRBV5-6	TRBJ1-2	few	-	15	CASSSKGGSSYGYTF	TGTGCCAGCAGCTCAAAGGGGGGGTCCTCATATGGCTACACCTTC
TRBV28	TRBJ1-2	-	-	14	CASTLTYRVEGYTF	TGTGCCAGCACTCTTACATACAGGGTTGAAGGCTACACCTTC
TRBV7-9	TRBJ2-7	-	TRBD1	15	CASSLGGTVPYEQYF	TGTGCCAGCAGCTTAGGGGGGACAGTGCCCTACGAGCAGTACTTC
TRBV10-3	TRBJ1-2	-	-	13	CALGEGKNYGYTF	TGTGCCCTGGGAGAGGGAAAAAACTATGGCTACACCTTC
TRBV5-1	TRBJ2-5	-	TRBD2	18	CASSLAGGGGARSETQYF	TGCGCCAGCAGCTTGGCCGGGGGCGGGGGGGCCAGGTCAGAGACCCAGTACTTC
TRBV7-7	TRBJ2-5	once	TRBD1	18	CASSAGQGAIKYQETQYF	TGTGCCAGCAGCGCGGGACAGGGGGCCATAAAGTACCAAGAGACCCAGTACTTC
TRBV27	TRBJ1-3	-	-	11	CASGTGNTIYF	TGTGCCAGCGGGACAGGAAACACCATATATTTT
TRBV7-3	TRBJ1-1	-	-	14	CASSVHPQGTEAFF	TGTGCCAGCAGCGTACATCCACAGGGAACTGAAGCTTTCTTT
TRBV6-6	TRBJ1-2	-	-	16	CASSYSMGLYFYGYTF	TGTGCCAGCAGTTACTCGATGGGACTGTATTTCTATGGCTACACCTTC
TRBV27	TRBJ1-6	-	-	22	CASGYHSVGKKMGPANNSPLHF	TGTGCCAGCGGATACCACAGCGTTGGCAAAAAAATGGGGCCAGCCAATAATTCACCCCTCCACTTT
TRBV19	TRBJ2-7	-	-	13	CASKSRGSYEQYF	TGTGCCAGTAAATCGAGGGGGTCCTACGAGCAGTACTTC
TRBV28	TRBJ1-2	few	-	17	CASSLCGSWGRTDGYTF	TGTGCCAGCAGTTTATGTGGGTCGTGGGGCCGGACAGATGGCTACACCTTC
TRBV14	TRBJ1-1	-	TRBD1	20	CASSPRRLEQGASVNTEAFF	TGTGCCAGCAGCCCAAGAAGACTAGAACAGGGGGCCTCGGTGAACACTGAAGCTTTCTTT
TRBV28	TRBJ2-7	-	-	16	CASSSTPHRVGYEQYF	TGTGCCAGCAGTTCCACCCCGCACAGGGTTGGGTACGAGCAGTACTTC
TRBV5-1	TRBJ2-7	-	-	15	CASSFRDTASYEQYF	TGCGCCAGCAGCTTTCGGGACACCGCTTCCTACGAGCAGTACTTC
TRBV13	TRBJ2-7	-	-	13	CASSFPDSLGINF	TGTGCCAGCAGCTTCCCTGACAGCTTGGGGATCAACTTC
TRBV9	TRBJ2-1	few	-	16	CASSVEDHSGSNEQFF	TGTGCCAGCAGCGTAGAAGACCACTCCGGGAGCAATGAGCAGTTCTTC
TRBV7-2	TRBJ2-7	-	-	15	CASSLVGGVGFEQYF	TGTGCCAGCAGCTTAGTCGGGGGAGTCGGGTTTGAGCAGTACTTC
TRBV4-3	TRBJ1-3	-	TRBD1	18	CASSQDLSTGGSGNTIYF	TGCGCCAGCAGCCAAGATTTGTCGACAGGGGGCTCGGGAAACACCATATATTTT
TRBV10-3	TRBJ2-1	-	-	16	CAISPPMGKQGHEQFF	TGTGCCATCAGTCCCCCGATGGGGAAACAGGGACATGAGCAGTTCTTC
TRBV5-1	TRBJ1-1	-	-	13	CASSLGEGTEAFF	TGCGCCAGCAGCTTGGGGGAGGGGACAGAAGCTTTCTTT
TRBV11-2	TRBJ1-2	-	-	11	CASSFNGGYTF	TGTGCCAGCAGCTTTAACGGGGGCTACACCTTC
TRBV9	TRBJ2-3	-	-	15	CASSVVSQGTDTQYF	TGTGCCAGCAGCGTAGTTTCCCAGGGTACAGATACGCAGTATTTT